The present entry profiles one TCR beta chain with its context. The data are from a study of blood T cell repertoires in COVID-19. Overall study context: Donors in the United States, Italy and Spain gave samples during acute or convalescent COVID-19. The cDNA or gDNA used as material had been derived from T cells, B-cell-depleted T cells, or PBMCs.

Original data processing: Using reference gene primer amplification, nucleated cell counts were estimated. Sequenced by immunoSEQ multiplex PCR; TCRdb stores in-frame clones only, minus some. The DNA was the basis for D and trimming; V, J and clone size are from that table. The table shows approximately 280,000 clones, with about 89% occurring only once. This CDR3 is 16 amino acids long. CDR1 and CDR2 (germline): MGHRA, YSYEKL. V gave up 0 bases and J gave up 9 bases; unmatched junction bases: 7. Sequencing was performed on peripheral blood. This sequence was found in an older woman with acute or convalescent COVID-19. V gene TRBV4-1 combines with J gene TRBJ1-6; TRBD1 matches at 8 bases. The CDR3 DNA sequence: TGCGCCAGCAGCCAAGATCGCGGGACAGGTGGTTCACCCCTCCACTTT. Its translation is CASSQDRGTGGSPLHF.